The 4 T cell receptor beta chains in this list originate from one sample, sequenced in a study of cytomegalovirus exposure and HLA in healthy donors. PCR amplification relied on 60 Vbeta primers (plus 13 Jbeta primers). This table comes from immunoSEQ multiplex PCR, and its TCRdb copy is limited to in-frame clones, with some not included. Counted here are about 85,000 clones, around four fifths occurring once; the ten biggest clones make up roughly 2%. Material: PBMCs. The source of these receptors is a boy between 5 and 17 years old in good health and CMV-seronegative.

The CDR3 nucleotides read TGTGCCAGCAGCCGGGGGGTTGGCTACACCTTC. Amino acid sequence: CASSRGVGYTF. The chain employs TRBV5-8 and TRBJ1-2; a weak D match, TRBD1 (5 bases). CDR1 is SGHTS and CDR2 is YDEGEE in the germline V gene. This CDR3 is 11 amino acids long. Trimming removed 4 bases from V and 7 bases from J, with 8 bases in between.

The chain couples TRBV9 to TRBJ1-3, with D perhaps matching TRBD1 (6 bases). The CDR3 has 15 amino acids. V gave up 0 bases and J gave up 2 bases, with 9 bases separating them. Germline V gives CDR1 SGDLS, CDR2 YYNGEE. The CDR3 nucleotides read TGTGCCAGCAGCGTAGATTCAGGGGCTGGAAACACCATATATTTT. Its translation is CASSVDSGAGNTIYF.

V is TRBV7-9 and J is TRBJ2-5; no firm D call. Germline V CDR1 and CDR2: SEHNR, FQNEAQ (reference sequence). CDR3 size: 15 residues. V lost 2 bases and J 1 base, leaving 11 bases between the germline ends. CDR3 DNA sequence: TGTGCCAGCAGCTTAATGACACTCATCCAAGAGACCCAGTACTTC. This encodes CASSLMTLIQETQYF.

V and J are TRBV5-6 and TRBJ1-5, with D hard to call. This CDR3 comprises 15 residues. V was pared by 3 bases and J by 1 base, with 11 bases between. Per germline, CDR1 SGHDT and CDR2 YYEEEE. The CDR3 sequence is CASSSRRGSNQPQHF. In DNA, the CDR3 is TGTGCCAGCAGCTCCCGACGAGGGAGCAATCAGCCCCAGCATTTT.